The source of this TCR beta chain is a study of technical replicates of blood from a handful of donors. V dropped 6 bases and J dropped 6 bases, with 17 bases sitting between them. CDR3 length: 14 amino acids. Germline assignment: CDR1 LNHDA and CDR2 SQIVND (reference sequence). TCRdb's table, derived via immunoSEQ multiplex PCR, lists solely in-frame clones and lacks some. The data hold some 80,000 clones, with around 94% observed a single time. The source material was T cells isolated from PBMCs. This chain connects TRBV19 to TRBJ1-2; possibly TRBD1 for D (6 bases). This sequence originates from a human donor in good health. CDR3 sequence reads: CASRNGGGANGYTF. CDR3 coding DNA: TGTGCCAGTAGAAATGGGGGGGGCGCAAATGGCTACACCTTC.